In this sample, the clone carrying this T cell receptor beta chain turned up many times. Its cognate antigen is unknown. The germline gives CDR1 SGHNT, CDR2 YENEEA. Trimming removed 6 bases from V and 0 bases from J, with 15 bases in between. This CDR3 has 16 residues. MiXCR, applied by TCRdb to the 5' RACE reads, yields one record per CDR3 protein. The top ten hold roughly 0.8% of the sample, which has some 43,000 distinct CDR3 sequences, 5% to 7% seen once. This entry is derived from a study of T-cell memory formation after mild COVID-19. The study, taken as a whole, reports: CD4/CD8 balance characterized clones contracting day 15 to 85, and CD4+ skew characterized later expanders.

The clonotype comes from an adult who had mild COVID-19 (a few samples of this study predate the infection). Cell type and time point are not known. This chain connects TRBV11-3 to TRBJ2-1; D gene ambiguous. Material: PBMCs or a T cell subset sorted from them (not recorded which). Here the CDR3 reads CASRKSSISSYNEQFF. CDR3 nucleotides: TGTGCCAGCAGAAAGTCGAGTATTAGCTCCTACAATGAGCAGTTCTTC. The variable domain in full, completed from reference TRBV11-3 and TRBJ2-1, reads EAGVVQSPRYKIIEKKQPVAFWCNPISGHNTLYWYLQNLGQGPELLIRYENEEAVDDSQLPKDRFSAERLKGVDSTLKIQPAELGDSAVYLCASRKSSISSYNEQFFGPGTRLTVL.